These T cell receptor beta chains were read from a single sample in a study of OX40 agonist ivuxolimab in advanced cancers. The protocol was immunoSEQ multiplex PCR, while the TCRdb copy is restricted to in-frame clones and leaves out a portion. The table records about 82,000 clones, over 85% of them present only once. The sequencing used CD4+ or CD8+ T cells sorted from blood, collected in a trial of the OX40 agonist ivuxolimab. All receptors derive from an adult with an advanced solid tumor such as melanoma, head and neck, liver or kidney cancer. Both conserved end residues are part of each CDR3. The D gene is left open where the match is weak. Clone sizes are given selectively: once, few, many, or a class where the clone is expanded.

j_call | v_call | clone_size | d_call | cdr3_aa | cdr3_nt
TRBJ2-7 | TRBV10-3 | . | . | CAISEHNSYEQYF | TGTGCCATCAGTGAGCACAACTCCTACGAGCAGTACTTC
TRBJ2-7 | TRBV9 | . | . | CASSVATGGYEQYF | TGTGCCAGCAGCGTAGCGACAGGCGGGTACGAGCAGTACTTC
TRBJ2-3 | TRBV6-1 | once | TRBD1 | CAFRGGQGALDTQYF | TGTGCCTTTCGGGGCGGCCAGGGGGCCTTAGATACGCAGTATTTT
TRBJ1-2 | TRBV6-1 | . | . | CASRSGEYGYTF | TGTGCCAGCAGGTCGGGGGAATATGGCTACACCTTC
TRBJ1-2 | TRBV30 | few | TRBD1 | CAWKQGPLNYGYTF | TGTGCCTGGAAACAGGGGCCCCTAAACTATGGCTACACCTTC
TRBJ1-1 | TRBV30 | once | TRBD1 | CACPGQGDTEAFF | TGTGCCTGTCCGGGACAGGGAGACACTGAAGCTTTCTTT
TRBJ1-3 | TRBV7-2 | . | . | CASSWGETGNTIYF | TGTGCCAGCAGCTGGGGTGAAACCGGAAACACCATATATTTT
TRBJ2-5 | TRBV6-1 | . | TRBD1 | CASSRQGEETQYF | TGTGCCAGCAGCAGACAGGGGGAAGAGACCCAGTACTTC
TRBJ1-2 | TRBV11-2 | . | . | CASSLELGTNENYGYTF | TGTGCCAGCAGCTTAGAACTGGGAACAAACGAAAACTATGGCTACACCTTC
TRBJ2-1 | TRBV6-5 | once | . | CASSSRNENEQFF | TGTGCCAGCAGTTCCAGGAATGAGAATGAGCAGTTCTTC
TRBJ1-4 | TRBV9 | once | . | CASSVGGQRDEKLFF | TGTGCCAGCAGCGTAGGGGGGCAGCGGGACGAAAAACTGTTTTTT
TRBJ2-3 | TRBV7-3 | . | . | CASSLSGAGTDTQYF | TGTGCCAGCAGCTTATCAGGGGCAGGCACAGATACGCAGTATTTT
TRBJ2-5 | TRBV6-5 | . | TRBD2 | CASSKSGAETQYF | TGTGCCAGCAGTAAAAGCGGGGCAGAGACCCAGTACTTC
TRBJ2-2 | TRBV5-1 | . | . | CASTFSTGGSNTGELFF | TGCGCCAGCACCTTTTCAACCGGGGGCTCGAACACCGGGGAGCTGTTTTTT
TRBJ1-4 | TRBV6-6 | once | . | CASSVTQGHNEKLFF | TGTGCCAGCAGTGTAACACAGGGCCATAATGAAAAACTGTTTTTT
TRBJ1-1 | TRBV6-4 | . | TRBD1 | CASSERQGATEAFF | TGTGCCAGCAGTGAAAGGCAGGGGGCCACTGAAGCTTTCTTT
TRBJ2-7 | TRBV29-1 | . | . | CSVMTHTYEQYF | TGCAGCGTAATGACACATACCTACGAGCAGTACTTC
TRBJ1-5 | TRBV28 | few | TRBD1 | CASRPGGGQPQHF | TGTGCCAGCAGACCAGGGGGCGGTCAGCCCCAGCATTTT
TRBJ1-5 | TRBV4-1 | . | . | CASSQVRSRGNQPQHF | TGCGCCAGCAGCCAAGTCAGGAGTCGAGGCAATCAGCCCCAGCATTTT
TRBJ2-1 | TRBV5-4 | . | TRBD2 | CASSLNTAGVYEQFF | TGTGCCAGCAGCTTGAATACAGCGGGAGTATATGAGCAGTTCTTC
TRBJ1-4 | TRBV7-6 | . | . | CASSRGGANEKLFF | TGTGCCAGCAGCCGGGGGGGGGCTAATGAAAAACTGTTTTTT
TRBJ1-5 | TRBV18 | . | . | CASSGEGGHVQPQHF | TGTGCCAGCTCAGGGGAAGGGGGGCATGTGCAGCCCCAGCATTTT
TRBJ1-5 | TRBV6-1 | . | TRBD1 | CASSFQGDQPQHF | TGTGCCAGCAGTTTCCAGGGGGATCAGCCCCAGCATTTT
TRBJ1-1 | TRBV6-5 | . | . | CASSKEGRAFF | TGTGCCAGCAGTAAGGAAGGTAGAGCTTTCTTT
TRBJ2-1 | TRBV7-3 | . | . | CASSFNPGGKGNEQFF | TGTGCCAGCAGCTTCAATCCAGGAGGGAAGGGGAATGAGCAGTTCTTC
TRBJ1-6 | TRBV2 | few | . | CASTRDPGSPLHF | TGTGCCAGCACGCGGGATCCTGGTTCACCCCTCCACTTT
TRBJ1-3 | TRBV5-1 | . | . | CASSETFPEFSGNTIYF | TGCGCCAGCAGCGAAACTTTTCCAGAGTTCTCTGGAAACACCATATATTTT